The present T cell receptor (beta chain) was sequenced within a study of shared clonotypes between healthy human individuals (dated by TCRdb to the early 2020s). A note on the overall study: Two women and three men aged 18 to 49 years were included in the cohort. For each donor, CD4 naive and CD4 memory were each run on three plates, CD8 naive on two plates, and CD8 memory on one plate. To estimate repertoire size and how much clonotype sharing occurs between individuals, the study deeply sequenced the blood TCR repertoires of about 5 healthy adults. To increase sequencing depth and limit assay-specific biases, different laboratories used diverse techniques to prepare libraries and sequence TCR repertoires. Per donor, leukapheresis produced somewhere between about 0.9 and 9.5 billion PBMCs.

Study-level results and caveats: Sampling was restricted to blood, and TCR repertoires in tissues likely differ from the TCR repertoires found in blood. The small number of donors limited the genetic and exposure-history diversity represented. Naive subsets generally had larger estimated clonotype richness than memory subsets. Even with the large sequencing depth, rarefaction of the sorted-subset datasets indicated that sequencing was incomplete. Sharing across several donors was observed for around 4.8% of naive CD4, 3% to 3.5% of naive CD8, about 2.3% of memory CD4, and roughly 0.4% of memory CD8 clonotypes. Compared with non-shared clonotypes, the clonotypes found in all four sorted-subset donors had higher generation probabilities. Pairwise subsampling led to the expectation that sequencing depth would affect the degree of clonotype sharing among donors.

Using the deep immunoSEQ assay, TCR CDR3 regions were amplified from genomic DNA by multiplex PCR. Extracted genomic DNA from each cell subset was spread evenly across all wells of several immunoSEQ 96-well plates, with each plate serving as a replicate. For sorted subsets, around 200 ng genomic DNA, equal to 30,000 to 35,000 T cell genomes, was loaded into each replicate PCR. The purified libraries were quantified using a Qubit 3.0 fluorometer, sized with a Bioanalyzer 2100, and then quantified again using the KAPA Library Quantification kit. Each immunoSEQ 96-well plate was sequenced on its own single-read 150-cycle Illumina NextSeq 550 flow cell. As for the authors' bioinformatics: The immunoSEQ output contained only junctional sequences without quality scores, so filtering could not match that applied to full-length reads. Sequences were annotated with PyIR, a Python wrapper for IgBLAST v1.9, using IMGT germline references to assign V/J genes and CDR3. Reads with weak V/J assignments (E-value above 1e-6), missing CDR3, stop codons, out-of-frame junctions, or ambiguous translated residues were removed. V3J clonotypes were defined by identical inferred V gene, J gene, and CDR3 amino acid sequence. To compute the percentage overlap between repertoires, the number of shared unique clonotypes was divided by the size of the smaller repertoire. Richness of each repertoire was evaluated using RTK rarefaction, the Chao1 estimator, and Recon v2.1 estimates of unobserved clonotypes. OLGA was used to compute generation probabilities for all TCRbeta clonotypes that the gDNA method yielded from four donors. Held by TCRdb, this immuneACCESS table contains in-frame sequences only and omits some clones. Under half of the omission traces to an unresolved V gene where checked; the cause of the rest is unknown. For V, J and clone size, that table is used; D and trimming come from the DNA. The sample profile shows millions of clones; just over 90% of them were found once. Around 0.14% of the sample goes to the ten largest clones.

From cysteine to phenylalanine, the CDR3 is 15 amino acids long. Only CDR3 DNA is held: 45 bases, read in frame from base 1. After removal of 1 base from V and 1 base from J, the junction retains 4 bases not matched to a gene. CDR1 SGHNT and CDR2 YYREEE were looked up in the germline V gene (reference sequence). The donors were healthy, HIV-negative adults who had no recently reported acute infections or vaccinations. Every donor was a Caucasian adult living in Nashville, Tennessee, USA. CD4+ T cells were enriched through magnetic negative selection, after which naive cells were positively selected on CD45RA and the remaining negative fraction served as the memory subset. After blood collection by leukapheresis, PBMCs were isolated using Ficoll-Histopaque density gradient centrifugation and then cryopreserved in the vapor phase of liquid nitrogen. Analytical flow cytometry was used to check the purity and quantity of every magnetically sorted T cell population. Genomic DNA was isolated from each sorted fraction and quantified by UV absorbance on a Nanodrop 2000c.

Regarding this clone: Its antigen is currently not known. Per-base quality was not reported, and no clone a single base away is much larger than it.

The chain employs TRBV5-4 and TRBJ1-2; 7 nucleotides in the junction match TRBD1. The sample taken for sequencing was naive CD4+ T cells sorted from blood. In light of the paper, this sample's cell subset or site label describes: CD45RA+ positively selected. The TCR comes from a young man in good health. The nucleotide sequence is TGTGCCAGCAGCTTGTTCAGGGGGAGTAACTATGGCTACACCTTC. This sequence encodes CASSLFRGSNYGYTF.